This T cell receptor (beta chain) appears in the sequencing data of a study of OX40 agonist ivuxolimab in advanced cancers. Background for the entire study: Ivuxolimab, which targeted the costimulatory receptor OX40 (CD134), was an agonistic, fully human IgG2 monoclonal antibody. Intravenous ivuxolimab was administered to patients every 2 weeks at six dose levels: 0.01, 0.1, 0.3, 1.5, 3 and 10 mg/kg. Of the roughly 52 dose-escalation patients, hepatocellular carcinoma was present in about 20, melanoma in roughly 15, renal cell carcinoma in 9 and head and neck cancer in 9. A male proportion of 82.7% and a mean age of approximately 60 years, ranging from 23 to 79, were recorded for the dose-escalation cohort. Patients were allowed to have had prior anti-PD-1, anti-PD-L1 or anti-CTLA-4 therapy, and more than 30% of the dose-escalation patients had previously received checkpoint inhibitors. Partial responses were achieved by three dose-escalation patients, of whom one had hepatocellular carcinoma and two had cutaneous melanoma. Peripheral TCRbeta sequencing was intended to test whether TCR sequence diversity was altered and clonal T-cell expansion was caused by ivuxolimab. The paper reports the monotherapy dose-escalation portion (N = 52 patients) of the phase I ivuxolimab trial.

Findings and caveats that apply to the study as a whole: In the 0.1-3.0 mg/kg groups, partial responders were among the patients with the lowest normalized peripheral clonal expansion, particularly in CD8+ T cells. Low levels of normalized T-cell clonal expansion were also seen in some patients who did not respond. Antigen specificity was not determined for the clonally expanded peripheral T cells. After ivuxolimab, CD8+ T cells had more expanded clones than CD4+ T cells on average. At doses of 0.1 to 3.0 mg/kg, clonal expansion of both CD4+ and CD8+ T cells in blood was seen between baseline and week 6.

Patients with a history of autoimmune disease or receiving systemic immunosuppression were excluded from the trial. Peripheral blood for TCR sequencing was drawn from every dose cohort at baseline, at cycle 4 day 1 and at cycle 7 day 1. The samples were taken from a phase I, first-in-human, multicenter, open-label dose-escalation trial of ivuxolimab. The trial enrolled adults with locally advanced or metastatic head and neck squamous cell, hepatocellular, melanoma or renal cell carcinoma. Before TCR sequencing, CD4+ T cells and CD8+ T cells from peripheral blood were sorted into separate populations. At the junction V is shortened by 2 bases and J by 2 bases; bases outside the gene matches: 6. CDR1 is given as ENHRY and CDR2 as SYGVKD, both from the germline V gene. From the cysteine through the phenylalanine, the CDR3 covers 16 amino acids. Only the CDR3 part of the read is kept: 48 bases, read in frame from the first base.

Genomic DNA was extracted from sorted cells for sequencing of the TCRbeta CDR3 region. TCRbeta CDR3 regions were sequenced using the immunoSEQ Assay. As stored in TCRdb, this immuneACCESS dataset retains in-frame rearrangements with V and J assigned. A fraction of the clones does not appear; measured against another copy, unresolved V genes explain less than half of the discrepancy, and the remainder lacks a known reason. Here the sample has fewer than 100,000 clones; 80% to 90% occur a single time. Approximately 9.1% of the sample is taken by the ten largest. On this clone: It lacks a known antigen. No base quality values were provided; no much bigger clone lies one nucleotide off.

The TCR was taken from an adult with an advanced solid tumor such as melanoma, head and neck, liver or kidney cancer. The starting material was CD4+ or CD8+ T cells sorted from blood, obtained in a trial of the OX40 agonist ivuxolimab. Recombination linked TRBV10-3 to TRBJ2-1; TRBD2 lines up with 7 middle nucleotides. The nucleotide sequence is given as TGTGCCATCAGTGAGGCTAGCGGAACGACCTACAATGAGCAGTTCTTC. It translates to CAISEASGTTYNEQFF.